Here is one T cell receptor beta chain with its context. The antigen is undetermined. The data were taken from a study of shared clonotypes between healthy human individuals. Study-level background: There were three CD4 naive, three CD4 memory, two CD8 naive and one CD8 memory plates per donor.

Produced via immunoSEQ multiplex PCR; TCRdb's table is partial and in-frame only. The table has about 1.4 million clones, roughly 97% seen once. The study's findings and limits: Sequencing depth was expected to influence donor clonotype sharing. Generation probabilities of non-shared clonotypes were lower (relative to those shared by all four donors).

V was trimmed by 3 bases and J by 3 bases, leaving 11 bases between them. The CDR3 is 14 amino acids. Germline V gives CDR1 MNHEY, CDR2 SVGAGI. Sequencing was performed on naive CD4+ T cells sorted from blood. Subset indicated: CD45RA+ positively selected. The genes are TRBV6-5 and TRBJ1-1; D uncertain. The TCR comes from a man aged 25-45 years in good health. CDR3 DNA sequence: TGTGCCAGCAGTTATCTAGGAGAGGACACTGAAGCTTTCTTT. Translated, it gives CASSYLGEDTEAFF.